This T cell receptor beta chain comes out of a study of T cell repertoires in cytomegalovirus infection. This clonotype has more than one count but fewer than ten. Its antigen remains unknown. Deletions cut 7 bases from V and 0 bases from J, with 13 bases between. This CDR3 comprises 15 residues. The V gene's germline CDR1 is MNHNS and CDR2 SASEGT. MiXCR was run by TCRdb on the reads, yielding one entry per CDR3 protein. The sample records approximately 220,000 distinct CDR3 sequences, 30% to 45% being singletons. The chain couples TRBV6-1 to TRBJ2-1; D is ambiguous. This specimen was CD8+ T cells from cultured PBMCs, taken from culture after CMV antigen stimulation. The clonotype originates from a human donor in good health (CMV status not recorded). Some clones in this sample may be carry-over from other donors' samples. The CDR3 DNA reads TGTGCCAGCAATAGACTCCGTAGCTCCTACAATGAGCAGTTCTTC. It specifies CASNRLRSSYNEQFF.